This TCR beta chain comes out of a study of T cell repertoires in ileal Crohn's disease. Time point meaning: neoterminal ileum biopsy at postoperative endoscopy, about 6 months after surgery. Germline CDR1 is MNHNS and CDR2 is SASEGT. CDR3 size: 12 residues. With 7 bases removed from V and 6 bases from J, the gap between germline ends came to 12 bases. Generated by immunoSEQ multiplex PCR, the TCRdb table keeps only in-frame clones and is missing some. The sample lists about 60,000 clones, roughly nine tenths occurring once. Sequenced sample: ileal tissue. This clonotype was sampled from an adult with Crohn's disease. The rearrangement links TRBV6-1 to TRBJ1-1; D gene unclear. CDR3 loop: CASMLLVAEAFF. Written as DNA, the CDR3 is TGTGCCAGCATGCTCCTAGTCGCTGAAGCTTTCTTT.